A selection of T cell receptor beta chains follows, all from one sample in a study of Ad26.COV2.S vaccination and SARS-CoV-2 variants. The protocol was immunoSEQ multiplex PCR, while the TCRdb copy is restricted to in-frame clones and leaves out a portion. There are roughly 350,000 clones in the sample; more than 75% occur only once, and more than 3% lies in the top ten. The specimen comprised peripheral blood, sampled in a trial of Ad26.COV2.S vaccine versus placebo. The receptors stem from a person between 18 and 65 years old who received the Ad26.COV2.S COVID-19 vaccine or a placebo. Both conserved end residues are part of each CDR3. D genes are given only for firm matches. Part of the rows lack a size; the others show once, few, many or a class for expanded clones.

clone size,V gene,J gene,D gene,CDR3 protein,CDR3 DNA
NA,TRBV27,TRBJ2-7,NA,CASSFGDVSYEQYF,TGTGCCAGCAGTTTTGGGGACGTCTCCTACGAGCAGTACTTC
NA,TRBV19,TRBJ1-2,NA,CASSMTWTDYGYTF,TGTGCCAGTAGTATGACATGGACAGACTATGGCTACACCTTC
once,TRBV5-6,TRBJ1-2,NA,CASTDAWGFCTF,TGTGCCAGCACCGATGCTTGGGGATTTTGCACCTTC
NA,TRBV19,TRBJ1-6,TRBD1,CASTAIADRDYNSPLHF,TGTGCCAGTACCGCTATAGCCGACAGGGACTATAATTCACCCCTCCACTTT
NA,TRBV3-1/TRBV3-2,TRBJ2-3,NA,CASSQVDLVTDTQYF,TGTGCCAGCAGCCAAGTTGATCTTGTCACAGATACGCAGTATTTT
once,TRBV5-1,TRBJ2-1,NA,CASSQRVFSYNEQFF,TGCGCCAGCAGCCAACGGGTCTTCTCCTACAATGAGCAGTTCTTC
NA,TRBV9,TRBJ2-2,NA,CASSEGGYTGELFF,TGTGCCAGCAGCGAAGGGGGTTATACCGGGGAGCTGTTTTTT
NA,TRBV3-1/TRBV3-2,TRBJ1-1,TRBD1,CASSQRGGGETEAFF,TGTGCCAGCAGCCAGAGAGGGGGCGGGGAAACTGAAGCTTTCTTT
once,TRBV4-3,TRBJ2-7,NA,CASSQVGKAYEQYF,TGCGCCAGCAGCCAAGTGGGCAAGGCCTACGAGCAGTACTTC
NA,TRBV4-1,TRBJ1-4,NA,CASSQDWGSNREKLFF,TGCGCCAGCAGCCAAGATTGGGGGTCCAACCGGGAAAAACTGTTTTTT
NA,TRBV9,TRBJ1-6,NA,CASSVEGVNNSPLHF,TGTGCCAGCAGCGTCGAGGGGGTTAATAATTCACCCCTCCACTTT
NA,TRBV7-2,TRBJ2-1,NA,CASSFATGGRNEQFF,TGTGCCAGCAGCTTTGCAACCGGAGGTAGGAATGAGCAGTTCTTC
NA,TRBV4-2,TRBJ2-3,TRBD1,CASSQGQGRSDTQYF,TGTGCCAGCAGCCAGGGACAGGGGCGATCGGATACGCAGTATTTT
once,TRBV6-2/TRBV6-3,TRBJ2-5,NA,CASSPRQDQETQYF,TGTGCCAGCAGCCCCCGACAGGACCAAGAGACCCAGTACTTC
NA,TRBV7-9,TRBJ2-1,NA,CASSLALGEQFF,TGTGCCAGCAGCTTAGCCCTAGGTGAGCAGTTCTTC
NA,TRBV5-6,TRBJ2-1,TRBD2,CASSPGLAGGLPYNEQFF,TGTGCCAGCAGCCCGGGACTAGCGGGGGGGCTTCCCTACAATGAGCAGTTCTTC
NA,TRBV5-4,TRBJ2-1,NA,CASSLTGDGEQFF,TGTGCCAGCAGCTTGACCGGAGATGGTGAGCAGTTCTTC
few,TRBV11-2,TRBJ2-1,NA,CASSFMQGFPDEQFF,TGTGCCAGCAGCTTTATGCAGGGGTTCCCCGATGAGCAGTTCTTC
NA,TRBV7-9,TRBJ2-1,TRBD2,CASSPELAGGRNEQFF,TGTGCCAGCAGCCCAGAATTAGCGGGGGGGAGGAATGAGCAGTTCTTC
NA,TRBV18,TRBJ1-1,NA,CASSPTTVMNTEAFF,TGTGCCAGCTCACCAACTACAGTAATGAACACTGAAGCTTTCTTT
NA,TRBV24-1,TRBJ2-2,NA,CATSAPNTGELFF,TGTGCCACCAGTGCACCGAACACCGGGGAGCTGTTTTTT
NA,TRBV11-2,TRBJ2-7,TRBD1,CASSLAGTGGLYEQYF,TGTGCCAGCAGCTTAGCGGGGACAGGGGGCTTGTACGAGCAGTACTTC
NA,TRBV5-1,TRBJ1-2,NA,CASSLDVNYGYTF,TGCGCCAGCAGCTTGGATGTGAACTATGGCTACACCTTC
once,TRBV13,TRBJ2-3,TRBD1,CASSPAPGGTQYF,TGTGCCAGCAGCCCCGCCCCAGGGGGTACGCAGTATTTT
NA,TRBV15,TRBJ2-7,TRBD2,CATSSGGALEGYEQYF,TGTGCCACCAGCTCGGGAGGGGCCCTTGAGGGTTACGAGCAGTACTTC
NA,TRBV24-1,TRBJ1-2,TRBD1,CATSDVDRVNYGYTF,TGTGCCACCAGTGACGTTGACAGGGTTAACTATGGCTACACCTTC
NA,TRBV5-1,TRBJ2-3,NA,CASSLEGTASTDTQYF,TGCGCCAGCAGCTTGGAGGGGACCGCGAGCACAGATACGCAGTATTTT
NA,TRBV25-1,TRBJ1-3,NA,CASRDRVSGNTIYF,TGTGCCAGTAGAGACCGAGTCTCTGGAAACACCATATATTTT
NA,TRBV7-3,TRBJ2-3,TRBD2,CASSSGLAGTDTQYF,TGTGCCAGCAGCTCGGGACTAGCGGGGACAGATACGCAGTATTTT
once,TRBV5-1,TRBJ2-7,NA,CASSLGTGSEQYF,TGCGCCAGCAGCTTGGGAACAGGGAGCGAGCAGTACTTC
NA,TRBV7-2,TRBJ2-1,TRBD2,CASSQERGAHNEQFF,TGTGCCAGCAGCCAAGAGCGGGGGGCGCACAATGAGCAGTTCTTC
NA,TRBV9,TRBJ1-4,TRBD1,CASSDIQPGQDGEKLFF,TGTGCCAGCAGCGACATCCAGCCGGGACAGGACGGTGAAAAACTGTTTTTT
NA,TRBV6-2/TRBV6-3,TRBJ2-7,NA,CASSGAPRGHYEQYF,TGTGCCAGCAGTGGGGCTCCGAGGGGACACTACGAGCAGTACTTC